This is a list of T cell receptor beta chains from one sample in a study of technical replicates of blood from a few donors. Sequenced by immunoSEQ multiplex PCR; TCRdb stores in-frame clones only, minus some. The table shows 55,000 to 75,000 clones, with 91% occurring only once. The sequenced sample consisted of PBMCs. All receptors come from a human donor in good health. Some clones in this sample may be carry-over from other donors' samples. CDR3s include the opening cysteine and the closing phenylalanine or tryptophan. Each record gives: clone size, V gene, J gene, D gene, CDR3 protein, CDR3 DNA. A D gene is named only where the DNA matches it firmly. The size of a clone is reported for some rows only, either as once, few or many, or as a class for expanded clones.

>-|TRBV6-1|TRBJ2-6|-
CASSDGGSGANVLTF
TGTGCCAGCAGTGATGGAGGGTCTGGGGCCAACGTCCTGACTTTC
>-|TRBV19|TRBJ1-2|-
CASTARGSGDYGYTF
TGTGCCAGTACGGCGAGAGGTTCAGGGGACTATGGCTACACCTTC
>-|TRBV5-1|TRBJ2-5|-
CASSSAWRAQETQYF
TGCGCCAGCAGCTCGGCGTGGCGGGCTCAAGAGACCCAGTACTTC
>once|TRBV7-7|TRBJ2-5|-
CASSLGLQETQYF
TGTGCCAGCAGCCTGGGACTCCAAGAGACCCAGTACTTC
>-|TRBV6-5|TRBJ1-6|TRBD1
CASTAGTGYSPLHF
TGTGCCAGCACCGCCGGGACAGGGTATTCACCCCTCCACTTT
>-|TRBV5-1|TRBJ2-4|TRBD1
CASSLGDRGPELAKNIQYF
TGCGCCAGCAGCTTGGGCGACAGGGGTCCCGAACTAGCCAAAAACATTCAGTACTTC
>-|TRBV9|TRBJ2-1|-
CASSFIGSGSYNEQFF
TGTGCCAGCAGTTTTATAGGAAGCGGCTCCTACAATGAGCAGTTCTTC
>-|TRBV7-6|TRBJ2-1|-
CASSPGTYNEQFF
TGTGCCAGCAGCCCTGGGACTTACAATGAGCAGTTCTTC
>-|TRBV7-2|TRBJ1-1|-
CASSFGQGNTEAFF
TGTGCCAGCAGCTTCGGGCAGGGGAACACTGAAGCTTTCTTT
>-|TRBV7-2|TRBJ2-7|TRBD1
CASSAGQGLTYEQYF
TGTGCCAGCAGCGCCGGACAGGGGTTGACCTACGAGCAGTACTTC
>-|TRBV29-1|TRBJ1-5|TRBD1
CSVQGTGDLSNQPQHF
TGCAGCGTCCAGGGGACAGGTGACCTTAGCAATCAGCCCCAGCATTTT
>-|TRBV6-6|TRBJ2-7|TRBD1
CASSPPGQGQYEQYF
TGTGCCAGCAGTCCTCCTGGACAGGGTCAATACGAGCAGTACTTC
>-|TRBV5-4|TRBJ1-5|TRBD1
CASSLGGQGGHF
TGTGCCAGCAGCTTGGGAGGACAGGGCGGCCATTTT
>-|TRBV7-2|TRBJ1-5|TRBD1
CASSPGQGVVQPQHF
TGTGCCAGCAGCCCGGGACAGGGGGTGGTTCAGCCCCAGCATTTT
>-|TRBV6-5|TRBJ2-1|-
CASSYQGSYNEQFF
TGTGCCAGCAGTTACCAGGGCTCCTACAATGAGCAGTTCTTC
>-|TRBV7-2|TRBJ2-7|-
CASSLVGQGSGEQYF
TGTGCCAGCAGCTTAGTCGGTCAGGGGTCTGGGGAGCAGTACTTC
>few|TRBV7-9|TRBJ1-1|-
CASSSPENTEAFF
TGTGCCAGCAGCTCTCCAGAGAACACTGAAGCTTTCTTT
>-|TRBV2|TRBJ1-1|TRBD1
CASSSGGPEAFF
TGTGCCAGCAGTTCAGGGGGACCTGAAGCTTTCTTT
>-|TRBV2|TRBJ2-7|-
CASNGAGNYEQYF
TGTGCCAGCAATGGGGCGGGGAACTACGAGCAGTACTTC
>-|TRBV27|TRBJ1-1|TRBD1
CASSSGGSGTEAFF
TGTGCCAGCAGCTCAGGGGGCTCGGGCACTGAAGCTTTCTTT
>-|TRBV6-4|TRBJ2-3|TRBD2
CASSDVGGSYTDTQYF
TGTGCCAGCAGTGACGTGGGGGGGAGCTACACAGATACGCAGTATTTT
>-|TRBV7-2|TRBJ2-6|-
CASSLGPGAGANVLTF
TGTGCCAGCAGCTTAGGTCCAGGGGCCGGGGCCAACGTCCTGACTTTC
>once|TRBV5-6|TRBJ2-7|TRBD1
CASSFGQGEQYF
TGTGCCAGCAGCTTTGGACAGGGCGAGCAGTACTTC
>-|TRBV4-2|TRBJ2-2|TRBD2
CASSQDLTSGRKSNTGELFF
TGTGCCAGCAGCCAAGATCTGACTAGCGGGAGGAAGTCAAACACCGGGGAGCTGTTTTTT
>-|TRBV4-1|TRBJ2-5|TRBD2
CASSQDTGTSLTQYF
TGCGCCAGCAGCCAAGATACCGGGACTAGCTTAACCCAGTACTTC
>-|TRBV4-2|TRBJ2-1|-
CASSQELLGGDEQFF
TGTGCCAGCAGCCAAGAACTACTAGGTGGCGATGAGCAGTTCTTC
>-|TRBV7-6|TRBJ2-1|-
CASSLVGGTYNEQFF
TGTGCCAGCAGCTTGGTGGGGGGAACCTACAATGAGCAGTTCTTC
>-|TRBV7-9|TRBJ1-6|-
CASSFPQLGGSNSPLHF
TGTGCCAGCAGCTTCCCTCAATTGGGGGGGTCCAATTCACCCCTCCACTTT
>-|TRBV7-9|TRBJ2-2|-
CASSFGGELDTGELFF
TGTGCCAGCAGCTTTGGTGGAGAATTGGACACCGGGGAGCTGTTTTTT
>-|TRBV6-6|TRBJ1-2|-
CASSYTGKGGYTF
TGTGCCAGCAGTTATACAGGGAAAGGTGGCTACACCTTC
>few|TRBV19|TRBJ2-5|TRBD2
CASSSSGDLQTQYF
TGTGCCAGTAGCAGTAGCGGGGACCTACAGACCCAGTACTTC
>-|TRBV27|TRBJ1-1|-
CASSLQDTREAFF
TGTGCCAGCAGTTTACAGGACACGAGGGAAGCTTTCTTT
>-|TRBV5-6|TRBJ2-7|-
CASSLYGPRGEQYF
TGTGCCAGCAGCTTGTACGGGCCCAGGGGCGAGCAGTACTTC
>-|TRBV5-1|TRBJ1-1|TRBD1
CASQQGRNTEAFF
TGCGCCAGCCAACAGGGGCGAAACACTGAAGCTTTCTTT
>-|TRBV5-1|TRBJ1-1|-
CASSLAGGYTVEAFF
TGCGCCAGCAGCTTGGCCGGGGGGTATACAGTTGAAGCTTTCTTT
>-|TRBV5-1|TRBJ2-7|-
CASMAEGTTYEQYF
TGCGCCAGCATGGCTGAGGGAACAACCTACGAGCAGTACTTC
>once|TRBV4-1|TRBJ2-5|-
CASSQDSGNPRETQYF
TGCGCCAGCAGCCAAGATTCAGGGAATCCAAGAGAGACCCAGTACTTC
>-|TRBV18|TRBJ2-7|TRBD2
CASSTGTSGYEQYF
TGTGCCAGCTCAACCGGGACTAGCGGCTACGAGCAGTACTTC
>few|TRBV6-4|TRBJ1-1|-
CASSESNSRNTEAFF
TGTGCCAGCAGTGAAAGTAACAGCCGGAACACTGAAGCTTTCTTT